This TCR beta chain was sequenced during a study of T-cell reconstitution after alpha-beta-depleted transplantation in children. CDR1 is DFQATT and CDR2 is SNEGSKA in the germline V gene (reference sequence). There are 14 residues in the CDR3. The V end was cut by 5 bases, the J end by 7 bases, with 18 bases between. Preparation of the TCRbeta library involved a method that used unique molecular identifiers. MiXCR, applied by TCRdb to the PCR reads, yields one record per CDR3 protein. The sample holds approximately 20,000 distinct CDR3 sequences, 10% to 15% seen once. This clonotype was seen at least ten times.

The V call is TRBV20-1, the J call TRBJ2-1; D possibly corresponds to TRBD2 (6 bases). The receptor was isolated from a female patient between 2 and 15 years old who had a stem cell transplant for congenital amegakaryocytic thrombocytopenia, so the T cells may come from the graft donor. This specimen consisted of PBMCs, mostly from graft donor cells, obtained 60 days after TCRalphabeta/CD19-depleted stem cell transplant. This CDR3 reads CSASPTGLRNEQFF. In DNA form, the CDR3 reads TGCAGTGCTTCTCCTACGGGACTTCGAAATGAGCAGTTCTTC.